The TCR beta chain described here comes from a study of regulatory T cells in long-lasting Graves disease. Study summary: Treatment with antithyroid drugs for over 5 years, together with positive TSH receptor antibodies, meant persistent Graves' disease.

This clonotype was detected only a few times. The target antigen is unknown. The study, taken as a whole, reports: Public clonotype sharing was higher in persistent than newly diagnosed patients. Thyroid tissue went unstudied; only peripheral blood was examined.

HTBI primers from iRepertoire and Arm-PCR of CDR3 regions yielded the TCR beta libraries. TCRdb reanalysed the multiplex PCR reads using MiXCR and keeps one entry per CDR3 protein. The sample yields 600,000 to 850,000 distinct CDR3 sequences, 30% seen once. V shed 3 bases and J shed 0 bases, with 11 bases lying between them. The CDR3 runs to 15 residues. The V gene's germline CDR1 is LNHDA and CDR2 SQIVND (reference sequence). Time point of the sample: persistent/refractory GD, antithyroid drugs over 5 years with positive TRAb. PBMCs were the source of the RNA used for TCR sequencing. Each patient gave approximately 9.2 milliliters of EDTA-anticoagulated peripheral blood.

The origin of this receptor is a female donor with Graves disease. The starting material was peripheral blood mononuclear cells (PBMCs), obtained when the disease was refractory, from a patient treated with antithyroid drugs. V and J are TRBV19 and TRBJ2-5, with D possibly TRBD1 on 5 matching bases. The CDR3 DNA reads TGTGCCAGTAGTATCGACAGTACGTACCAAGAGACCCAGTACTTC. As protein: CASSIDSTYQETQYF. The variable domain in full, completed from reference TRBV19 and TRBJ2-5, reads DGGITQSPKYLFRKEGQNVTLSCEQNLNHDAMYWYRQDPGQGLRLIYYSQIVNDFQKGDIAEGYSVSREKKESFPLTVTSAQKNPTAFYLCASSIDSTYQETQYFGPGTRLLVL.